These 21 T cell receptor beta chains share one sample of origin, sequenced in a study of T-cell memory formation after mild COVID-19. TCRdb re-derived calls from the 5' RACE reads in MiXCR, one entry per CDR3 protein. The data show 410,000 or so distinct CDR3 sequences, more than 20% seen once. Sequenced sample: PBMCs or a T cell subset sorted from them (not recorded which). All receptors derive from an adult woman who had mild COVID-19 (a few samples of this study predate the infection). Cell type and time point are not known.

In this sample, this clonotype turned up many times. An end of the junction differs from the germline gene, which may be a read error. The chain has TRBV5-1 and TRBJ2-1; 13 nucleotides agree with TRBD2. The CDR3 is 14 residues long. In germline, CDR1 is SGHRS, CDR2 YFSETQ. This CDR3 is CASSTSGGANEQFF. CDR3 bases: TGTGCCAGCAGCACTAGCGGGGGGGCTAATGAGCAGTTCTTC.

This clonotype was detected only a few times. The chain uses TRBV30 and TRBJ1-2; D gene unclear. This CDR3 has 13 amino acids. The germline gives CDR1 GTSNPN, CDR2 SVGIG (reference sequence). V lost 2 bases to trimming and J lost 2 bases, with 9 bases between them. Written as DNA, the CDR3 is TGTGCCTGGAGTACAGATGAAAACTATGGCTACACCTTC. Translating it yields CAWSTDENYGYTF.

This clonotype was observed a handful of times. The gene calls are TRBV4-2 and TRBJ1-5, with D perhaps matching TRBD1 (5 bases). The length of the CDR3 is 17 residues. V lost 0 bases and J 0 bases, leaving 12 bases between the germline ends. The germline V gene has CDR1 LGHNA and CDR2 YNFKEQ. In DNA, the CDR3 is TGTGCCAGCAGCCAAGATCATATCGGGGGTAGCAATCAGCCCCAGCATTTT. Translation gives CASSQDHIGGSNQPQHF.

This clonotype was found a few times. The chain links TRBV21-1 to TRBJ2-7; TRBD1 is the table's D call and was not checked against the DNA. TRBV21-1 is assigned pseudogene status. The CDR3 is made up of 14 amino acids. The CDR3 sequence: CASSPGTVLGEQYF. The DNA for the CDR3 is TGTGCCAGCAGCCCCGGGACAGTCCTCGGCGAGCAGTACTTC.

This chain connects TRBV7-8 to TRBJ2-3; 8 bases fit TRBD1. Germline values: CDR1 SGHVS, CDR2 FQNEAQ. J was trimmed by 3 bases and V by 5 bases; bases with no gene match: 7. This CDR3 is built from 15 residues. The CDR3 DNA is TGTGCCAGCAGCGAGGATCAGGGGGCTACAGATACGCAGTATTTT. Amino acid sequence: CASSEDQGATDTQYF.

DNA of the CDR3: TGCAGCGTTGAAGAGTCGGGCCGGGTTGGAGATACGCAGTATTTT. Translation gives CSVEESGRVGDTQYF. This chain uses TRBV29-1 with TRBJ2-3; no firm D call. CDR3 length: 15 residues. The V gene lost 0 bases and the J gene lost 5 bases, with 15 bases spanning the gap. Germline V CDR1 and CDR2: SQVTM, ANQGSEA.

The rearrangement links TRBV27 to TRBJ1-4; D is perhaps TRBD1 (6 bases). Trimming left V 2 bases short and J 5 bases short, with 9 bases between. CDR1 and CDR2 (germline): MNHEY, SMNVEV (reference sequence). The CDR3 is 14 amino acids. The CDR3 DNA sequence: TGTGCCAGCAGTTTAGACAGGAAAAATGAAAAACTGTTTTTT. It codes for CASSLDRKNEKLFF.

This clonotype was counted between two and nine times. V and J are TRBV21-1 and TRBJ2-7; no DNA check was done on the table's D call, TRBD1. TRBV21-1 is a pseudogene locus. There are 13 residues in the CDR3. The CDR3 sequence: CASSPGEVDEQYF. CDR3 nucleotides: TGTGCCAGCAGCCCCGGTGAGGTAGACGAGCAGTACTTC.

The genes are TRBV20-1 and TRBJ2-7; possibly TRBD1 or TRBD2 for D (5 bases each). The CDR3 extends over 13 amino acids. Germline CDR1 and CDR2: DFQATT and SNEGSKA (reference sequence). V lost 1 base and J 3 bases, leaving 10 bases between the germline ends. The CDR3 DNA follows: TGCAGTGCTAGAGGGTGGGGGATCTACGAGCAGTACTTC. Residues: CSARGWGIYEQYF.

This clonotype is judged medium-sized. The V call is TRBV18, the J call TRBJ1-5; the D is unclear. CDR3 length: 15 amino acids. Trimming removed 6 bases at V and 2 bases at J, with 14 bases between. The germline gives CDR1 KGHSH, CDR2 LQKENI. In nucleotides, the CDR3 is TGTGCCAGCTCGGTCAGTACAATCGGCAATCAGCCCCAGCATTTT. Encoded protein: CASSVSTIGNQPQHF.

There are a few counts of this clonotype. This chain joins TRBV5-1 and TRBJ2-2; 8 bases agree with TRBD1. The V segment lost 4 bases and the J segment 4 bases; nucleotides outside the gene matches: 3. This CDR3 spans 14 amino acids. Germline lookup yields CDR1 SGHRS and CDR2 YFSETQ. The CDR3 bases are TGCGCCAGCAGCGGAGGACAGGGCACCGGGGAGCTGTTTTTT. It yields the protein CASSGGQGTGELFF.

This clonotype was counted at least ten times. This chain joins TRBV5-4 and TRBJ2-1; D ambiguous. The CDR3 is 14 residues long. CDR1 and CDR2 from the germline V gene are SGHNT and YYREEE (reference sequence). V was clipped by 4 bases and J by 4 bases, with 12 bases between them. CDR3 residues: CASSPEAIYNEQFF. In DNA, the CDR3 is TGTGCCAGCAGCCCAGAAGCGATATACAATGAGCAGTTCTTC.

The rearrangement uses TRBV20-1 and TRBJ1-2; D is unresolved. Germline V gene sequence: CDR1 DFQATT, CDR2 SNEGSKA (reference sequence). CDR3 length: 12 residues. V was cut by 4 bases and J by 3 bases, with 9 bases left in between. CDR3 sequence (DNA): TGCAGTGCTATCCGGACGGACTATGGCTACACCTTC. Its translation: CSAIRTDYGYTF.

The rearrangement links TRBV4-1 to TRBJ2-7; 12 bases align to TRBD1. This CDR3 comprises 18 residues. V dropped 4 bases and J dropped 0; count of bases not matched to a gene: 10. Germline CDR1 MGHRA, CDR2 YSYEKL. The CDR3 spells CASSPTGTGGPSSYEQYF. CDR3 nucleotides: TGCGCCAGCAGCCCCACCGGGACAGGGGGCCCGAGCTCCTACGAGCAGTACTTC.

The chain joins TRBV12-3 or TRBV12-4 to TRBJ2-1; D is undetermined. Trimming shortened V by 6 bases and J by 0 bases, and 12 bases separated the two germline ends. The length of the CDR3 is 15 residues. CDR3 sequence (DNA): TGTGCCAGCAGGAGACACATATCCTCCTACAATGAGCAGTTCTTC. Translating gives CASRRHISSYNEQFF.

The V call is TRBV7-2, the J call TRBJ2-5; 7 bases are shared with TRBD2. In germline, CDR1 is SGHTA, CDR2 FQGNSA. V lost 6 bases and J lost 7; bases outside the gene matches: 11. This CDR3 is 14 amino acids long. This CDR3 reads CASRAEYGGGTQYF. DNA of the CDR3: TGTGCCAGCAGAGCTGAGTATGGGGGGGGGACCCAGTACTTC.

The gene calls are TRBV6-5 and TRBJ2-1; 7 bases fit TRBD2. Per the germline V gene, CDR1 is MNHEY and CDR2 is SVGAGI. This CDR3 has 16 residues. J was trimmed by 8 bases and V by 0 bases; bases with no gene match: 10. The CDR3 loop reads CASSYSLWEGLDEQFF. The CDR3 nucleotides are TGTGCCAGCAGTTACTCTCTGTGGGAGGGCCTCGATGAGCAGTTCTTC.

This chain connects TRBV12-3 or TRBV12-4 to TRBJ1-1; D possibly corresponds to TRBD1 (5 bases). With 2 bases removed from V and 5 bases from J, the gap between germline ends came to 12 bases. This CDR3 region has 14 residues. DNA of the CDR3: TGTGCCAGCAGTTTAAGGGTTGAGGGGACTGAAGCTTTCTTT. Amino acids: CASSLRVEGTEAFF.

This clonotype was detected only a few times. The chain carries TRBV7-9 and TRBJ2-1; 10 bases are a match to TRBD2. CDR3 length: 13 residues. The germline V gene encodes CDR1 SEHNR and CDR2 FQNEAQ (reference sequence). The trim removed 6 bases at V and 15 bases at J, leaving 11 bases unmatched. Here the CDR3 reads CASSWTLAGGPFF. For the CDR3, the DNA is TGTGCCAGCAGTTGGACCTTAGCGGGGGGCCCGTTCTTC.

V gene TRBV7-2 combines with J gene TRBJ1-4, with D tentatively TRBD1 (5 bases). CDR3 size: 14 residues. V lost 5 bases and J 3 bases, leaving 10 bases between the germline ends. The germline gives CDR1 SGHTA, CDR2 FQGNSA. CDR3 nucleotides: TGTGCCAGCAGCATTGGGGGGGCTAATGAAAAACTGTTTTTT. Amino acids: CASSIGGANEKLFF.

This chain's CDR3 is CASSPADIAKNIQYF. CDR3 nucleotides: TGTGCCAGCTCACCCGCGGATATAGCCAAAAACATTCAGTACTTC. V gene TRBV18 combines with J gene TRBJ2-4; no firm D call. Per germline, CDR1 KGHSH and CDR2 LQKENI. This CDR3 is 15 amino acids long. V lost 3 bases, J lost 0 bases, and 9 bases lay in between. The complete variable domain, with remaining parts taken from reference TRBV18 and TRBJ2-4, reads NAGVMQNPRHLVRRRGQEARLRCSPMKGHSHVYWYRQLPEEGLKFMVYLQKENIIDESGMPKERFSAEFPKEGPSILRIQQVVRGDSAAYFCASSPADIAKNIQYFGAGTRLSVL.